This TCR beta chain was observed in a study of blood T cell repertoires in COVID-19. Study-wide context: Samples of COVID-19 (acute and convalescent) were obtained from the United States, Italy and Spain.

Donors were grouped by their self-reported clinical history. In the original analysis: Reference gene primer amplification in the assay estimated nucleated cell counts. The repertoire was sequenced with immunoSEQ multiplex PCR; TCRdb's copy has only in-frame clones and lacks some. V and J calls plus clone size are reproduced from that table; the DNA served to infer D and trimming. The sample has under 250,000 clones, 82% seen once. This sequence was found in a woman in her fifties or sixties who had recovered from COVID-19. Specimen: PBMCs or T cells enriched from blood (not recorded which).

The CDR3, as DNA: TGTGAACGGTTCACCACCGGAGAGACCCAGTACTTC. This sequence encodes CERFTTGETQYF. The chain is built from TRBV5-3 and TRBJ2-5; D is ambiguous. TRBV5-3 falls under the ORF class, with uncertain function. The CDR3 contains 12 residues.